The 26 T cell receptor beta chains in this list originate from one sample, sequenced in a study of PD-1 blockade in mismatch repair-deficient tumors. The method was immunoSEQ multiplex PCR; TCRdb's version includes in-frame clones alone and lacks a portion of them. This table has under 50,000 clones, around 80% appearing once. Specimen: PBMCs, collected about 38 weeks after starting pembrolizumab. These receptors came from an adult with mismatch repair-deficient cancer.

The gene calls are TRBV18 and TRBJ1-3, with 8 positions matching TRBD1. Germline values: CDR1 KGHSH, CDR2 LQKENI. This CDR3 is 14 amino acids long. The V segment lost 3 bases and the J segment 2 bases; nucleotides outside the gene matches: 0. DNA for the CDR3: TGTGCCAGCTCACCGGACAGGGCTGGAAACACCATATATTTT. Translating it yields CASSPDRAGNTIYF.

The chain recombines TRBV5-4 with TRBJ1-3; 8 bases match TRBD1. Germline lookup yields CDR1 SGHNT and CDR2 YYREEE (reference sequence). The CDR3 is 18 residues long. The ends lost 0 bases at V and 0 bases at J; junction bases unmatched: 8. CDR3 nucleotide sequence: TGTGCCAGCAGCTTGGAGATACGGACAGGGAGCTCTGGAAACACCATATATTTT. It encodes CASSLEIRTGSSGNTIYF.

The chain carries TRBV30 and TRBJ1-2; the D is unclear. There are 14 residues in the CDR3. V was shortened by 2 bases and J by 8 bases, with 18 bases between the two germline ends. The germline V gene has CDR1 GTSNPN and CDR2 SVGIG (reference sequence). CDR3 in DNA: TGTGCCTGGAGTATCCCCGGAGTAAGCGGGGGCTACACCTTC. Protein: CAWSIPGVSGGYTF.

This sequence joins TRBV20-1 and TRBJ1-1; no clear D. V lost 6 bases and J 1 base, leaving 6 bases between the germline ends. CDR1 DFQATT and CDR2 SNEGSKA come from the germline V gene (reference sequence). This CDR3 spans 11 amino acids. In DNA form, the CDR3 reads TGCAGTGCGGCGGGGAACACTGAAGCTTTCTTT. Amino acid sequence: CSAAGNTEAFF.

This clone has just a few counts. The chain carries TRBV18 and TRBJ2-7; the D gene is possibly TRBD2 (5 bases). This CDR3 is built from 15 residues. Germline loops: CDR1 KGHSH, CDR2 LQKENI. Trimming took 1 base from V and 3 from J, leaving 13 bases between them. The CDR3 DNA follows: TGTGCCAGCTCACCACACAAGCGGCCCTTCTACGAGCAGTACTTC. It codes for CASSPHKRPFYEQYF. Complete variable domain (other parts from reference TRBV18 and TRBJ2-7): NAGVMQNPRHLVRRRGQEARLRCSPMKGHSHVYWYRQLPEEGLKFMVYLQKENIIDESGMPKERFSAEFPKEGPSILRIQQVVRGDSAAYFCASSPHKRPFYEQYFGPGTRLTVT.

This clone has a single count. The CDR3 loop reads CASSFYPTGAQGYNEQFF. DNA of the CDR3: TGCGCCAGCAGCTTTTATCCGACAGGGGCGCAGGGGTACAATGAGCAGTTCTTC. This chain connects TRBV5-1 to TRBJ2-1, with 8 bases lining up with TRBD1. Germline V gene sequence: CDR1 SGHRS, CDR2 YFSETQ. After removal of 2 bases from V and 4 bases from J, the junction contained 14 bases not matched to a gene. This CDR3 is 18 amino acids long.

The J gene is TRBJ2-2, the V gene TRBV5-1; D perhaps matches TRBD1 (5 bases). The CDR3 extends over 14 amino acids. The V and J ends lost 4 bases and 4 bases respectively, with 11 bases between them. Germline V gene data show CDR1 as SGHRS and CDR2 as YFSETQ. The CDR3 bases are TGCGCCAGCAGCAGAACCACAGGCACCGGGGAGCTGTTTTTT. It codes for CASSRTTGTGELFF.

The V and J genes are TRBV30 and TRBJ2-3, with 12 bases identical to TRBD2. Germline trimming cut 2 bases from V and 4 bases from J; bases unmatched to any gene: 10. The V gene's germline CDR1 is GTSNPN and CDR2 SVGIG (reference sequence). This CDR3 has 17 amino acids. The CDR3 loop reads CAWSTGMTSGSADTQYF. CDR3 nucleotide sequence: TGTGCCTGGAGTACGGGGATGACTAGCGGGAGCGCAGATACGCAGTATTTT.

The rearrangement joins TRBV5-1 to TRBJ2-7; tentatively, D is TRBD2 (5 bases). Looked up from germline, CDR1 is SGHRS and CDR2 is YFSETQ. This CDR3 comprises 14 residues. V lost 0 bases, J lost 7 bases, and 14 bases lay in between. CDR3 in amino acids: CASSLETAVDEQYF. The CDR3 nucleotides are TGCGCCAGCAGCTTGGAAACAGCGGTGGATGAGCAGTACTTC. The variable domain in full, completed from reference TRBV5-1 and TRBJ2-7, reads KAGVTQTPRYLIKTRGQQVTLSCSPISGHRSVSWYQQTPGQGLQFLFEYFSETQRNKGNFPGRFSGRQFSNSRSEMNVSTLELGDSALYLCASSLETAVDEQYFGPGTRLTVT.

CDR3 in amino acids: CASSLRRTGVTDTQYF. CDR3 coding DNA: TGTGCCAGCAGCTTGAGGCGGACAGGGGTAACAGATACGCAGTATTTT. The chain recombines TRBV5-6 with TRBJ2-3; TRBD1 matches at 9 bases. V gave up 1 base and J gave up 3 bases; unmatched junction bases: 6. Germline values: CDR1 SGHDT, CDR2 YYEEEE. This CDR3 contains 16 residues. Filled out from reference TRBV5-6 and TRBJ2-3, the complete variable domain reads DAGVTQSPTHLIKTRGQQVTLRCSPKSGHDTVSWYQQALGQGPQFIFQYYEEEERQRGNFPDRFSGHQFPNYSSELNVNALLLGDSALYLCASSLRRTGVTDTQYFGPGTRLTVL.

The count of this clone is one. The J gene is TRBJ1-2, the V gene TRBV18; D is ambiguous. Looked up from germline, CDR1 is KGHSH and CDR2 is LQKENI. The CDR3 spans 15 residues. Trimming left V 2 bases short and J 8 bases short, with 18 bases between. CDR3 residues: CASSPISTQLRGYTF. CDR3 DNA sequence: TGTGCCAGCTCACCAATCTCGACTCAGCTGAGAGGCTACACCTTC.

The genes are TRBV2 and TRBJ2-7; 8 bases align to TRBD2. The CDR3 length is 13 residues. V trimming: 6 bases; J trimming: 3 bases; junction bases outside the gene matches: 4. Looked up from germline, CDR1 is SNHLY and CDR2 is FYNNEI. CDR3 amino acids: CASSLTSGYEQYF. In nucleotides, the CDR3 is TGTGCCAGCAGCCTCACTAGCGGCTACGAGCAGTACTTC.

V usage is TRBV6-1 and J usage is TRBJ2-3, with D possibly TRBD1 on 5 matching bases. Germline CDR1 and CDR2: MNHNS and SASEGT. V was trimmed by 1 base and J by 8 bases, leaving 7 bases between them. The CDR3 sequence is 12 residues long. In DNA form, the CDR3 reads TGTGCCAGCAGTGAAGTCCAGGGTACGCAGTATTTT. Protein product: CASSEVQGTQYF.

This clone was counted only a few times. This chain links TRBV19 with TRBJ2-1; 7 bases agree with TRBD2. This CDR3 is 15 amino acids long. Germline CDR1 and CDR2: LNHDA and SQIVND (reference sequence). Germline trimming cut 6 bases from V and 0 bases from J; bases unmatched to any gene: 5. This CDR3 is CASSPAGSSYNEQFF. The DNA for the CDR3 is TGTGCCAGTAGCCCAGCGGGAAGCTCCTACAATGAGCAGTTCTTC.

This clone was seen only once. The CDR3 sequence: CASSLGAPGELFF. For the CDR3, the DNA is TGCGCCAGCAGCTTGGGGGCCCCCGGGGAGCTGTTTTTT. V is TRBV5-1 and J is TRBJ2-2, with D unresolved. This CDR3 comprises 13 residues. In germline, CDR1 is SGHRS, CDR2 YFSETQ. V lost 0 bases, J lost 6 bases, and 6 bases lay in between.

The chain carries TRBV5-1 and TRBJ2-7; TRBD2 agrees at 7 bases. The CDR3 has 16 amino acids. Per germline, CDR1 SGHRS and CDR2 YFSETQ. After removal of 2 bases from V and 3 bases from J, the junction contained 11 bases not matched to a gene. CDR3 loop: CASSFGQLRENYEQYF. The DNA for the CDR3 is TGCGCCAGCAGCTTCGGGCAGTTGCGGGAGAACTACGAGCAGTACTTC.

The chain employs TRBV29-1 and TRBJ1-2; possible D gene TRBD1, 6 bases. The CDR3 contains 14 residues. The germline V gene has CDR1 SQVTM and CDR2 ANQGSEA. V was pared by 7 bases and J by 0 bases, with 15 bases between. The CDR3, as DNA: TGCAGCGCTTACGGACAGACAACTAACTATGGCTACACCTTC. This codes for CSAYGQTTNYGYTF.

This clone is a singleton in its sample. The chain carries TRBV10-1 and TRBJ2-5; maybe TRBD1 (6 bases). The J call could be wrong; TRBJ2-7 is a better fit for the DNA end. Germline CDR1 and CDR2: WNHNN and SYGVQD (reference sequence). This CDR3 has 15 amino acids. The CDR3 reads CASRPLHRDLYEQYF. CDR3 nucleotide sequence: TGCGCCAGCAGACCTCTCCACAGGGATCTCTACGAGCAGTACTTC.

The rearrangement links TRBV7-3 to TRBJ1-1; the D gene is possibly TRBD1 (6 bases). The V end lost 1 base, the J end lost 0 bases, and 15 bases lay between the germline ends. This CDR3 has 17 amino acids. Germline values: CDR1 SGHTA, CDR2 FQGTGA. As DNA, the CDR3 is TGTGCCAGCAGCTTAATTAAAAGGGAGGGGGTGAACACTGAAGCTTTCTTT. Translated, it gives CASSLIKREGVNTEAFF.

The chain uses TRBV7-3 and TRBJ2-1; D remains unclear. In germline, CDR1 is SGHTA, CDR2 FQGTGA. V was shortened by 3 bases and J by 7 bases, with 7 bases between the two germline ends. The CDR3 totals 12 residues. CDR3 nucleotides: TGTGCCAGCAGCTTTCTAGGAAATGAGCAGTTCTTC. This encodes CASSFLGNEQFF.

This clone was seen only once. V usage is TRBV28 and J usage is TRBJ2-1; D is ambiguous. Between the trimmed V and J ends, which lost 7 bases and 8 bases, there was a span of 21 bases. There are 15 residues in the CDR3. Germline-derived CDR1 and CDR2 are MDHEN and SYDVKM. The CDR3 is CASTSQRTTQHEQFF. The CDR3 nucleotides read TGTGCCAGCACCAGTCAGCGAACCACCCAACATGAGCAGTTCTTC.

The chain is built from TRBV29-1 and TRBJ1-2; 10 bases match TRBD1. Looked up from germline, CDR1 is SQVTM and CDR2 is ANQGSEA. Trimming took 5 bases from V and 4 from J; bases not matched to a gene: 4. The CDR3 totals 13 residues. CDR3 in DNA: TGCAGCGTTCGGACAGGGGGAACCTATGGCTACACCTTC. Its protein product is CSVRTGGTYGYTF. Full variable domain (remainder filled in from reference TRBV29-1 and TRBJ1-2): SAVISQKPSRDICQRGTSLTIQCQVDSQVTMMFWYRQQPGQSLTLIATANQGSEATYESGFVIDKFPISRPNLTFSTLTVSNMSPEDSSIYLCSVRTGGTYGYTFGSGTRLTVV.

Written as DNA, the CDR3 is TGTGCCAGCAAGGTTACTAGCGGGAATTGGGGTAATGAGCAGTTCTTC. This encodes CASKVTSGNWGNEQFF. V is TRBV28 and J is TRBJ2-1; 10 bases fit TRBD2. Germline lookup yields CDR1 MDHEN and CDR2 SYDVKM. V gave up 7 bases and J gave up 7 bases; unmatched junction bases: 13. The CDR3 length is 16 residues.

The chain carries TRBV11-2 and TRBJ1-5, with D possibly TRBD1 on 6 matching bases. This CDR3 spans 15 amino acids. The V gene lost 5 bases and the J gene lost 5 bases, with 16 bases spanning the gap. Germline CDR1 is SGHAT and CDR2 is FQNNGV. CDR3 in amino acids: CASSPTGFGYQPQHF. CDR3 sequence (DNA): TGTGCCAGCAGCCCTACAGGGTTTGGATATCAGCCCCAGCATTTT. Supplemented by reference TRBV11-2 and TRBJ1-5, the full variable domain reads EAGVAQSPRYKIIEKRQSVAFWCNPISGHATLYWYQQILGQGPKLLIQFQNNGVVDDSQLPKDRFSAERLKGVDSTLKIQPAKLEDSAVYLCASSPTGFGYQPQHFGDGTRLSIL.

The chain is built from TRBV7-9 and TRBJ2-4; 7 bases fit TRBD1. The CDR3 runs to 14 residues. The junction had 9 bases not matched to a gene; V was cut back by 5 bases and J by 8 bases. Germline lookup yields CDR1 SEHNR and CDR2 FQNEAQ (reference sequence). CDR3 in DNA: TGTGCCAGCAGCGGCGGACAGGAAAGTTACATTCAGTACTTC. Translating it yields CASSGGQESYIQYF.

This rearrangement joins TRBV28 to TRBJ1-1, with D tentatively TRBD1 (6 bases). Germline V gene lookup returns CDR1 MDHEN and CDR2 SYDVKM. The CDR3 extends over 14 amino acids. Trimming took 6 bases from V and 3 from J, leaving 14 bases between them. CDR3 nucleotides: TGTGCCAGCAGCCTAACAGGGAGGGACACTGAAGCTTTCTTT. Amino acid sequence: CASSLTGRDTEAFF.